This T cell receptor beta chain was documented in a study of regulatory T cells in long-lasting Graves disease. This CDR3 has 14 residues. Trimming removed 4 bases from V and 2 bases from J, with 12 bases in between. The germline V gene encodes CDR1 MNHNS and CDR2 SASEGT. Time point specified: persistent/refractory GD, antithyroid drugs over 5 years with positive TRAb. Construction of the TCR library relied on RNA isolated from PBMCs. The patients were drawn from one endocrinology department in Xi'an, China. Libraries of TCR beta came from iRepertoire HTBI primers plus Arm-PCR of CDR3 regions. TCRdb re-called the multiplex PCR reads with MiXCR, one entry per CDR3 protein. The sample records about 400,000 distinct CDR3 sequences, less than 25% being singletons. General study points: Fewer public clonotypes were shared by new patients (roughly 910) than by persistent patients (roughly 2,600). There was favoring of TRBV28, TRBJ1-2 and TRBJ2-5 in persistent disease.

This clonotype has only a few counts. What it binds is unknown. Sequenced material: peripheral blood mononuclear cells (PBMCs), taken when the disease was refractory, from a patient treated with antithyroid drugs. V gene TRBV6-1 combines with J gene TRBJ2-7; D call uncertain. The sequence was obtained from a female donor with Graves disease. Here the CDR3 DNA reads TGTGCCAGCAGTGGGCTGACCAAGACCTACGAGCAGTACTTC. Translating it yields CASSGLTKTYEQYF.